This T cell receptor (beta chain) was sequenced during a study of T cell changes during pregnancy in multiple sclerosis. Per germline, CDR1 LGHNA and CDR2 YSLEER. The length of the CDR3 is 18 residues. J gave up 6 bases and V 1 base, and 11 bases lay outside the gene matches. Using immunoSEQ multiplex PCR, the repertoire was profiled, and TCRdb retains in-frame clones only, with some absent. Altogether about 30,000 clones are present, approximately 90% being singletons, with the ten largest covering almost 4.5%. The material sequenced was peripheral blood, taken in the second trimester of pregnancy. The sequence was collected from a female donor in good health, enrolled as a control in a pregnancy study. The chain employs TRBV4-3 and TRBJ2-3, with TRBD2 identical over 12 bases. The CDR3: CASSQGVASGGAGDTQYF. CDR3 nucleotide sequence: TGCGCCAGCAGCCAAGGTGTGGCTAGCGGGGGGGCGGGGGATACGCAGTATTTT.